This T cell receptor (beta chain) was sequenced in a study of T cell clonotyping in hematopoietic cell transplantation. General observations from the study: After transplant, recipient diversity fell while pathologically expanded clonotypes grew through day 180.

Trimming took 3 bases from V and 4 from J, leaving 11 bases between them. CDR3 length: 14 residues. The germline V gene has CDR1 KGHSH and CDR2 LQKENI. Stated time point: recipient sample about 28 days before transplant, after cytoreduction. Samples: about 28 days before transplant, then days 30, 100 and 180 after. Sequencing used immunoSEQ multiplex PCR; TCRdb keeps in-frame clones, though not all of them. The sample carries more than 70,000 clones, almost 97% recorded once. With regard to this clone: Its antigen is as yet unknown.

The starting material was peripheral blood mononuclear cells, obtained before stem cell transplant. This chain connects TRBV18 to TRBJ2-3; TRBD1 is a possible D gene (5 bases). This clonotype originated in a woman aged 45-60 years with acute myeloid leukemia. Some clones in this sample may be carry-over from other donors' samples. The CDR3: CASSPGRVADTQYF. The CDR3, as DNA: TGTGCCAGCTCACCGGGCAGGGTAGCAGATACGCAGTATTTT.